This T cell receptor (beta chain) was identified in a study of cytomegalovirus exposure and HLA in healthy donors. Germline CDR1 is MNHEY and CDR2 is SMNVEV (reference sequence). The CDR3 runs to 14 residues. V gave up 3 bases and J gave up 3 bases, with 9 bases separating them. Generated by immunoSEQ multiplex PCR, the TCRdb table keeps only in-frame clones and is missing some. The repertoire holds around 300,000 clones, with approximately 85% as singletons. This chain links TRBV27 with TRBJ2-1; no clear D gene. The source is a man aged 25 to 40 in good health and CMV-seronegative. Sequencing was carried out using PBMCs. DNA of the CDR3: TGTGCCAGCAGTTTTAACAGAAACTACAATGAGCAGTTCTTC. This translates into CASSFNRNYNEQFF.